Shown below are 20 T cell receptor beta chains from a single sample sequenced in a study of early T cells in non-severe SARS-CoV-2 infection. One entry per CDR3 protein, called by TCRdb with MiXCR from the 5' RACE reads. The sample consists of roughly 99,000 distinct CDR3 sequences, 11% of them appearing once. Sequenced: whole blood. The origin of the receptors is an adult who was a healthcare worker with PCR-confirmed SARS-CoV-2 infection or an uninfected control (not recorded which).

In its sample, this clonotype was seen many times. The chain has TRBV7-2 and TRBJ2-2, with unresolved D. Germline CDR1 reads SGHTA; CDR2 reads FQGNSA. V was clipped by 0 bases and J by 2 bases, with 7 bases between them. This CDR3 has 15 amino acids. The CDR3 DNA sequence: TGTGCCAGCAGCTTAGCACAGCTTAACACCGGGGAGCTGTTTTTT. Amino acid sequence: CASSLAQLNTGELFF.

The chain employs TRBV20-1 and TRBJ1-2; a possible D gene is TRBD1 (6 bases). Deletions cut 1 base from V and 0 bases from J, with 9 bases between. Per the germline V gene, CDR1 is DFQATT and CDR2 is SNEGSKA (reference sequence). The CDR3 is made up of 14 amino acids. The CDR3 sequence is CSARGTDANYGYTF. The CDR3 DNA sequence: TGCAGTGCTAGAGGGACAGACGCTAACTATGGCTACACCTTC.

The sample holds many counts of this clonotype. The chain uses TRBV28 and TRBJ2-5; maybe TRBD2 (6 bases). Per the germline V gene, CDR1 is MDHEN and CDR2 is SYDVKM. Trimming took 4 bases from V and 5 from J, leaving 14 bases between them. CDR3 size: 14 residues. The CDR3 here is CASSSVSGDETQYF. CDR3 in DNA: TGTGCCAGCAGTTCCGTTTCGGGGGATGAGACCCAGTACTTC. Using reference TRBV28 and TRBJ2-5 for the parts outside the CDR3, the full variable domain is DVKVTQSSRYLVKRTGEKVFLECVQDMDHENMFWYRQDPGLGLRLIYFSYDVKMKEKGDIPEGYSVSREKKERFSLILESASTNQTSMYLCASSSVSGDETQYFGPGTRLLVL.

This clonotype was found a few times. The V gene is TRBV7-2, the J gene TRBJ2-5; 11 bases map to TRBD2. The CDR3 has 16 amino acids. Per germline, CDR1 SGHTA and CDR2 FQGNSA. With V trimmed by 4 bases and J by 2 bases, 6 bases remained unmatched. In DNA, the CDR3 is TGTGCCAGCAGCTCCCCTATAGCGGGAGGGCAAGAGACCCAGTACTTC. This sequence encodes CASSSPIAGGQETQYF. The whole variable domain, filled in from reference TRBV7-2 and TRBJ2-5, reads GAGVSQSPSNKVTEKGKDVELRCDPISGHTALYWYRQSLGQGLEFLIYFQGNSAPDKSGLPSDRFSAERTGGSVSTLTIQRTQQEDSAVYLCASSSPIAGGQETQYFGPGTRLLVL.

This clonotype was counted ten times or more. The chain joins TRBV4-2 to TRBJ2-2, with a tentative D call TRBD2 (6 bases). The CDR3 covers 15 residues. Germline V gives CDR1 LGHNA, CDR2 YNFKEQ. With 7 bases removed from V and 6 bases from J, the gap between germline ends came to 18 bases. Here the CDR3 DNA reads TGTGCCAGCAACGCCCGGGACTGGGGCGCCGGGGAGCTGTTTTTT. Its protein product is CASNARDWGAGELFF.

The V call is TRBV7-8, the J call TRBJ1-3; 9 bases line up with TRBD1. Germline-derived CDR1 and CDR2 are SGHVS and FQNEAQ. CDR3 length: 17 amino acids. Trimming took 5 bases from V and 4 from J; bases not matched to a gene: 12. This CDR3 reads CASSNRTGEAVGNTIYF. In nucleotides, the CDR3 is TGTGCCAGCAGCAATCGGACAGGGGAGGCAGTGGGAAACACCATATATTTT.

The chain carries TRBV20-1 and TRBJ2-1; possibly TRBD1 for D (6 bases). Trimming shortened V by 8 bases and J by 6 bases, and 20 bases separated the two germline ends. This CDR3 has 14 amino acids. Germline CDR1 reads DFQATT; CDR2 reads SNEGSKA (reference sequence). The CDR3 DNA reads as TGCAGTTCAAATGGGGGCAGGGGCTCCAATGAGCAGTTCTTC. It yields the protein CSSNGGRGSNEQFF.

There are a few counts of this clonotype. CDR3 residues: CASSQRAGGPPDTQYF. The DNA of the CDR3 is TGTGCCAGCAGCCAGCGGGCGGGAGGGCCGCCAGATACGCAGTATTTT. This chain connects TRBV14 to TRBJ2-3, with TRBD2 matching 9 bases. The CDR3 has 16 amino acids. The germline V gene has CDR1 SGHDN and CDR2 FVKESK. V shed 3 bases, J shed 4 bases, and the junction held 8 bases outside the gene matches.

This rearrangement joins TRBV30 to TRBJ2-6; D is unresolved. V was cut by 5 bases and J by 0 bases, with 17 bases left in between. There are 17 residues in the CDR3. Germline lookup yields CDR1 GTSNPN and CDR2 SVGIG (reference sequence). CDR3 in DNA: TGTGCCTGGTCTCGGCCGGGTTGGGTCTCTGGGGCCAACGTCCTGACTTTC. It specifies CAWSRPGWVSGANVLTF.

This clonotype occurred a few times. This rearrangement joins TRBV12-3 or TRBV12-4 to TRBJ2-7; weak D call: TRBD1 (6 bases). The CDR3 has 14 residues. The V end was cut by 5 bases, the J end by 4 bases, with 15 bases between. The CDR3 bases are TGTGCCAGCAGTAGATCCGGGACACTTTACGAGCAGTACTTC. Encoded protein: CASSRSGTLYEQYF.

This clonotype was picked up a small number of times. This chain connects TRBV4-1 to TRBJ2-5; perhaps TRBD1 as D (5 bases). The CDR3 covers 15 residues. V lost 2 bases and J lost 1, with 11 bases in between. Germline CDR1 reads MGHRA; CDR2 reads YSYEKL. The CDR3 sequence is CASSQNSGSQETQYF. Here the CDR3 DNA reads TGCGCCAGCAGCCAAAATTCAGGGTCCCAAGAGACCCAGTACTTC.

This clonotype has more than one count but fewer than ten. The chain links TRBV7-2 to TRBJ2-3; a possible D gene is TRBD2 (5 bases). Germline assignment: CDR1 SGHTA and CDR2 FQGNSA. This CDR3 spans 13 amino acids. V dropped 5 bases and J dropped 8 bases, with 14 bases sitting between them. For the CDR3, the DNA is TGTGCCAGCAGCACGATAGAGGGCGTTACGCAGTATTTT. Protein: CASSTIEGVTQYF.

The sample holds many counts of this clonotype. The gene calls are TRBV2 and TRBJ2-1; 8 positions agree with TRBD2. Trimming took 7 bases from V and 6 from J; bases not matched to a gene: 17. Germline CDR1 reads SNHLY; CDR2 reads FYNNEI. The CDR3 covers 17 residues. As DNA, the CDR3 is TGTGCCAGCACCGGTCCCAGCGGGAGAAGCTCGGGCAATGAGCAGTTCTTC. Protein: CASTGPSGRSSGNEQFF.

This clonotype was seen ten or more times. This chain links TRBV7-2 with TRBJ1-5; D not certain. Germline values: CDR1 SGHTA, CDR2 FQGNSA. Between the trimmed V and J ends, which lost 5 bases and 2 bases, there was a span of 7 bases. This CDR3 has 13 residues. The CDR3 protein is CASSIRGNQPQHF. Written as DNA, the CDR3 is TGTGCCAGCAGCATAAGGGGCAATCAGCCCCAGCATTTT.

V gene TRBV9 combines with J gene TRBJ2-1, with unresolved D. This CDR3 region has 13 residues. Germline lookup yields CDR1 SGDLS and CDR2 YYNGEE. Trimming pared 0 bases from V and 8 bases from J, leaving 9 bases between. CDR3 sequence: CASSVVDIDEQFF. CDR3 nucleotides: TGTGCCAGCAGCGTAGTAGATATCGATGAGCAGTTCTTC.

This clonotype was counted many times. This CDR3 reads CASSFSLASNEQFF. CDR3 bases: TGTGCCAGCAGTTTCTCACTAGCATCCAATGAGCAGTTCTTC. This chain uses TRBV28 with TRBJ2-1; D possibly corresponds to TRBD2 (6 bases). Germline CDR1 MDHEN, CDR2 SYDVKM. The CDR3 loop spans 14 amino acids. Trimming pared 3 bases from V and 6 bases from J, leaving 12 bases between.

This clonotype was seen repeatedly, ten times or more. The chain joins TRBV4-2 to TRBJ2-3, with a weak D call TRBD2 (5 bases). V was cut by 0 bases and J by 1 base, with 20 bases left in between. Germline CDR1 LGHNA, CDR2 YNFKEQ. This CDR3 has 19 amino acids. The CDR3 protein is CASSQDPLATRTGTDTQYF. The CDR3 bases are TGTGCCAGCAGCCAAGATCCCCTAGCTACGCGAACGGGCACAGATACGCAGTATTTT.

This clonotype is a singleton in its sample. Its ends do not fully match the called genes, so a read error is possible. Here the CDR3 reads CASSQVLHSREEFF. The CDR3 DNA follows: TGTGCCAGCAGCCAAGTGTTACACAGTCGTGAGGAGTTCTTC. The chain is built from TRBV3-1 and TRBJ2-1; D is unclear. Germline lookup yields CDR1 LGHDT and CDR2 YNNKEL (reference sequence). The CDR3 spans 14 residues.

The rearrangement links TRBV20-1 to TRBJ2-7; 8 bases match TRBD1. The V gene's germline CDR1 is DFQATT and CDR2 SNEGSKA (reference sequence). The CDR3 length is 13 residues. The CDR3 DNA reads as TGCAGCGCGACTGACAGGGGAAGCTACGAGCAGTACTTC. This encodes CSATDRGSYEQYF.

V gene TRBV5-1 combines with J gene TRBJ2-5, with TRBD2 matching over 7 bases. The germline V gene encodes CDR1 SGHRS and CDR2 YFSETQ. CDR3 length: 19 amino acids. Germline trimming cut 0 bases from V and 2 bases from J; bases unmatched to any gene: 16. This CDR3 is CASSLAGGAGLELQETQYF. CDR3 bases: TGCGCCAGCAGCTTGGCCGGCGGAGCGGGGCTAGAGTTACAAGAGACCCAGTACTTC.